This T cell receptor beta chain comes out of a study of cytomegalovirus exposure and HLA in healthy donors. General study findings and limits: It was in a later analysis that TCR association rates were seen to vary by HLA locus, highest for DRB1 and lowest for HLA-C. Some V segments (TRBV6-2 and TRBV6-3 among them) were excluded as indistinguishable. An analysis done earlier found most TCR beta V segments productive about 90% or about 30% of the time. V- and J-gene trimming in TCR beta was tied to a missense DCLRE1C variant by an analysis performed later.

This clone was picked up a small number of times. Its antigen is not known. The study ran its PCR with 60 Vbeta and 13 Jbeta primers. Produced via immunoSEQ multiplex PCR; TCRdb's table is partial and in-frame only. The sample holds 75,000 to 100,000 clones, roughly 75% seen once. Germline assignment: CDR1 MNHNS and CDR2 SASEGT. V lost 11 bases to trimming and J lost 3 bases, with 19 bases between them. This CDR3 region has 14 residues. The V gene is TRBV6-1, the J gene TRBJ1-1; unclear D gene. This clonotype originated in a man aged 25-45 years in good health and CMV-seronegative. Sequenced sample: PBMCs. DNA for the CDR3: TGTGCCGGTTCGAACCACGAGATACACACTGAAGCTTTCTTT. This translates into CAGSNHEIHTEAFF.